This is a list of T cell receptor beta chains from one sample in a study of CD8+ T cells in alopecia areata. Repertoires were generated with immunoSEQ multiplex PCR, while TCRdb's copy carries only in-frame clones and drops some. Of approximately 160,000 clones in the sample, about 60% are singletons; the top ten hold 12% to 15%. The source material was CD4+ T cells sorted from blood, sampled at week 24, from a patient treated with tofacitinib. These TCRs come from a human donor with alopecia areata. Each CDR3 is given with its conserved first and last residue. D genes are given only for firm matches. Size is stated for part of the rows, as once, few or many counts, or as a class when the clone is expanded.

j_gene,d_gene,v_gene,abundance,len,CDR3nt,CDR3aa
TRBJ2-5,NA,TRBV7-6,NA,11,TGTGCCAGCAGCCGAGGAGAGACCCAGTACTTC,CASSRGETQYF
TRBJ2-1,NA,TRBV7-8,NA,13,TGTGCCAGCAGCTTCAGGGACTACAATGAGCAGTTCTTC,CASSFRDYNEQFF
TRBJ1-1,NA,TRBV7-9,few,14,TGTGCCAGCAGCTTTAGCGGACGAAACACTGAAGCTTTCTTT,CASSFSGRNTEAFF
TRBJ1-1,NA,TRBV10-3,NA,12,TGTGCCATCAGGGCCATGAACACTGAAGCTTTCTTT,CAIRAMNTEAFF
TRBJ1-2,TRBD1,TRBV2,few,14,TGTGCCAGCAGTGATGTCCGGGACAGATATGGCTACACCTTC,CASSDVRDRYGYTF
TRBJ1-3,NA,TRBV30,few,16,TGTGCCTGGAGTACGACCAGGGCCCCCTCTGGAAACACCATATATTTT,CAWSTTRAPSGNTIYF
TRBJ2-3,NA,TRBV5-5,NA,15,TGTGCCAGCAGCTTGTTTGGGGGGCGCACAGATACGCAGTATTTT,CASSLFGGRTDTQYF
TRBJ1-4,TRBD1,TRBV4-2,NA,15,TGTGCCAGCAGCCAGGGACAGTCAACTAATGAAAAACTGTTTTTT,CASSQGQSTNEKLFF
TRBJ1-3,NA,TRBV29-1,NA,12,TGCAGCGTTGAGGGCCAGGGAAACACCATATATTTT,CSVEGQGNTIYF
TRBJ1-2,NA,TRBV7-5,NA,15,TGTGCCAGAAGCCCTCCCCAGGGTGTCGGCTATGGCTACACCTTC,CARSPPQGVGYGYTF
TRBJ1-6,NA,TRBV7-6,NA,14,TGTGCCAGCAGCCATTCAGGATCTCAGTCACCCCTCCACTTT,CASSHSGSQSPLHF
TRBJ1-5,TRBD1,TRBV10-3,NA,16,TGTGCCACCAGCCTGGGGGGGGACAGGGAAGGTCAGCCCCAGCATTTT,CATSLGGDREGQPQHF
TRBJ1-5,NA,TRBV23-1,NA,14,TGCGCCAGCTGTATAGACGGTAGCAATCAGCCCCAGCATTTT,CASCIDGSNQPQHF
TRBJ1-2,NA,TRBV2,once,14,TGTGCCAGCACCGTTGACACGCCTCTCTATGGCTACACCTTC,CASTVDTPLYGYTF
TRBJ1-1,NA,TRBV5-1,NA,14,TGCGCCAGCAGCTTGGAGTCAGAGAACACTGAAGCTTTCTTT,CASSLESENTEAFF
TRBJ1-5,NA,TRBV10-3,NA,12,TGTGCCGCCGGGACAAGTAATCAGCCCCAGCATTTT,CAAGTSNQPQHF
TRBJ2-3,NA,TRBV7-2,NA,11,TGTGCCAGCAGCCGTACACCCGCCATAGGTTTT,CASSRTPAIGF
TRBJ1-2,NA,TRBV4-2,NA,14,TGTGCCAGCAGCCGTCGGACAGATCTGTATGGCTACACCTTC,CASSRRTDLYGYTF
TRBJ1-6,NA,TRBV30,NA,11,TGTGCCTGGACCCGAAATTCACCCCTCCACTTT,CAWTRNSPLHF
TRBJ1-1,NA,TRBV7-9,few,12,TGTGCCAGCAGCTTAGTGGGGTCTGAAGCTTTCTTT,CASSLVGSEAFF